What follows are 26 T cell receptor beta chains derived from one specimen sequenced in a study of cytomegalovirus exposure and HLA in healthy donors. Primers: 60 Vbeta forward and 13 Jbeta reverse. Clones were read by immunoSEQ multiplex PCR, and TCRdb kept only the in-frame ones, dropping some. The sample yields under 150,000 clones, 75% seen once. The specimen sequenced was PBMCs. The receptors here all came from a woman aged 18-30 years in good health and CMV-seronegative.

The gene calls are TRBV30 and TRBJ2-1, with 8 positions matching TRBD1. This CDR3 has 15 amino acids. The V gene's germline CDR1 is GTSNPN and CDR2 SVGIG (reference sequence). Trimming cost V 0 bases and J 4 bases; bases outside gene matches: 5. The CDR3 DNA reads TGTGCCTGGAGTGTAAGACAGGGGCAATACAATGAGCAGTTCTTC. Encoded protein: CAWSVRQGQYNEQFF.

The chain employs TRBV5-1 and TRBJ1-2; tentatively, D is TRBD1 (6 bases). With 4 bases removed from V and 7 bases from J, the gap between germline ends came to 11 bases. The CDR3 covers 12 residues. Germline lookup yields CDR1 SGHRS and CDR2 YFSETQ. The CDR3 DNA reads TGCGCCAGCAGCGATACAGGGCCTGGCTACACCTTC. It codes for CASSDTGPGYTF.

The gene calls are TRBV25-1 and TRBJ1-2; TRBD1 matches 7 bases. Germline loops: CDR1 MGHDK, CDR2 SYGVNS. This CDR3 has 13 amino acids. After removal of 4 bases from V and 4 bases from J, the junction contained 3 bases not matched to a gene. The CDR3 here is CASSGRQGYGYTF. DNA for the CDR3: TGTGCCAGCAGTGGGCGACAGGGCTATGGCTACACCTTC.

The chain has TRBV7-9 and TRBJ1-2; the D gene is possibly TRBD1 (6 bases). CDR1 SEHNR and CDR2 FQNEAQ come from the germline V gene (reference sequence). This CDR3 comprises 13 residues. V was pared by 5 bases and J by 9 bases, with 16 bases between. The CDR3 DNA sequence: TGTGCCAGCAGCCCGTATACGGGACAAAGCTACACCTTC. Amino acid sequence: CASSPYTGQSYTF.

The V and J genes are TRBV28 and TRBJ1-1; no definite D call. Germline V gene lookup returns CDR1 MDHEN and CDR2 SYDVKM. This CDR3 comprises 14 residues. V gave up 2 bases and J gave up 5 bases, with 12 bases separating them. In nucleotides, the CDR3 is TGTGCCAGCAGTTTAACCGATAGAGGGACTGAAGCTTTCTTT. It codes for CASSLTDRGTEAFF.

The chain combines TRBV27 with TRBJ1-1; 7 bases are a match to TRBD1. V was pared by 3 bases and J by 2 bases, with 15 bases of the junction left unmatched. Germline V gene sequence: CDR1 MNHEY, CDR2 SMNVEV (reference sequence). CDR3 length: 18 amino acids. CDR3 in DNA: TGTGCCAGCAGTTTCCTCAGGGGGGCAGGGGCGGGTAACACTGAAGCTTTCTTT. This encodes CASSFLRGAGAGNTEAFF.

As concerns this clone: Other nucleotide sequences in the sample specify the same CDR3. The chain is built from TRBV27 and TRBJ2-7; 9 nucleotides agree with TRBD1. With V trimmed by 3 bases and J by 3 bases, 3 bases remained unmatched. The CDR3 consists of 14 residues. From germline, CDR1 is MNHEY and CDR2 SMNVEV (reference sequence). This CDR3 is CASSFGTGSYEQYF. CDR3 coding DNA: TGTGCCAGCAGTTTTGGGACAGGGAGCTACGAGCAGTACTTC.

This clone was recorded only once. The CDR3 DNA is TGTGCCAGCAGAAAGGACAGGTACCAAGAGACCCAGTACTTC. Translation: CASRKDRYQETQYF. The V gene is TRBV2, the J gene TRBJ2-5, with 7 nucleotides matching TRBD1. In germline, CDR1 is SNHLY, CDR2 FYNNEI. CDR3 size: 14 residues. Unmatched junction bases numbered 4, after V lost 6 bases and J lost 0 bases.

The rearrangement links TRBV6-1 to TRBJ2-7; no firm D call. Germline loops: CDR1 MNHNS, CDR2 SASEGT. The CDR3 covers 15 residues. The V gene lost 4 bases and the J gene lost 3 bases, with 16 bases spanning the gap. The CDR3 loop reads CASSGVPSWVYEQYF. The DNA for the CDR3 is TGTGCCAGCAGTGGGGTCCCTAGTTGGGTCTACGAGCAGTACTTC.

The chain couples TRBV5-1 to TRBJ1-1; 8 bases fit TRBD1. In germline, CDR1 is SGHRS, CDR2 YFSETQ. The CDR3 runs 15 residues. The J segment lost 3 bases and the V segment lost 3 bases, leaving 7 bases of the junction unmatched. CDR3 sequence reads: CASSYFRGQHTEAFF. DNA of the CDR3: TGCGCCAGCAGCTACTTCAGGGGGCAGCACACTGAAGCTTTCTTT.

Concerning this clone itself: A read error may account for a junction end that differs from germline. CDR3 region: CASSLGRGRHNEQFF. The CDR3 DNA sequence: TGTGCCAGCAGCCTAGGAAGGGGGCGACACAATGAGCAGTTCTTC. V usage is TRBV13 and J usage is TRBJ2-1; 7 nucleotides line up with TRBD1. Germline V lookup: CDR1 PRHDT, CDR2 FYEKMQ (reference sequence). This CDR3 region has 15 residues.

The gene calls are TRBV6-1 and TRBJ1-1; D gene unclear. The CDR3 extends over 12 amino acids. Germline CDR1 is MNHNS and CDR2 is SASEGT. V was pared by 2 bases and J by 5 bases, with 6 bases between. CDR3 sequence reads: CASSERGTEAFF. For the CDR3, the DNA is TGTGCCAGCAGTGAACGGGGAACTGAAGCTTTCTTT.

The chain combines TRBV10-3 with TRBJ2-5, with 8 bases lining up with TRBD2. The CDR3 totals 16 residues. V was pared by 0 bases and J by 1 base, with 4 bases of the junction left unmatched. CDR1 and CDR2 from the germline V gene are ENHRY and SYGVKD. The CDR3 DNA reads TGTGCCATCAGTGAGTCTACTAGCGGTACCCAAGAGACCCAGTACTTC. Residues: CAISESTSGTQETQYF.

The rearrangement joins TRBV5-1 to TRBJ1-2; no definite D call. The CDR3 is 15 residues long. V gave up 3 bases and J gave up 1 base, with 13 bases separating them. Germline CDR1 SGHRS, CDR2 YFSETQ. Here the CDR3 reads CASSSAFQDNYGYTF. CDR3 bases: TGCGCCAGCAGCTCCGCGTTCCAGGATAACTATGGCTACACCTTC. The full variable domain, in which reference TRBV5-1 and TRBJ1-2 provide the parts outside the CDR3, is KAGVTQTPRYLIKTRGQQVTLSCSPISGHRSVSWYQQTPGQGLQFLFEYFSETQRNKGNFPGRFSGRQFSNSRSEMNVSTLELGDSALYLCASSSAFQDNYGYTFGSGTRLTVV.

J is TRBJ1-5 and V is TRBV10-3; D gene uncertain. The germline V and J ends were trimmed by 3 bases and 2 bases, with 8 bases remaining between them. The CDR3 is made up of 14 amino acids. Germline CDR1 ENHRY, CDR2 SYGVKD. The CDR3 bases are TGTGCCATCAGTGAAGCGAAAGGCAATCAGCCCCAGCATTTT. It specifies CAISEAKGNQPQHF.

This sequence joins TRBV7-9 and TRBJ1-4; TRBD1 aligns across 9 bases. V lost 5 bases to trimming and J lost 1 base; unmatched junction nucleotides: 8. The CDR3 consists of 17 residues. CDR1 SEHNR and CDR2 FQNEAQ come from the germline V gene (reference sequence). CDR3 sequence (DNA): TGTGCCAGCAGCGTATCGGGACAGGGAGTAACTAATGAAAAACTGTTTTTT. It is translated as CASSVSGQGVTNEKLFF.

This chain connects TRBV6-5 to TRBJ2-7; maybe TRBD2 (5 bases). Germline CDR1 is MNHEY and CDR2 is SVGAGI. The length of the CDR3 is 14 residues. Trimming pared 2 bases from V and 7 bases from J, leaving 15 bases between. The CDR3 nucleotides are TGTGCCAGCAGTTACAGTGGACGGAGAGGGGAGCAGTACTTC. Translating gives CASSYSGRRGEQYF.

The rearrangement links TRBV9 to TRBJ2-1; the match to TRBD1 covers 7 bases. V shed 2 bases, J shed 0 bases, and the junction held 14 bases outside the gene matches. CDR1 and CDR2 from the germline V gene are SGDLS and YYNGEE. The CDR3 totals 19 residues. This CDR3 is CASSVPLGQRSSSYNEQFF. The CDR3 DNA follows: TGTGCCAGCAGCGTTCCGTTGGGACAGAGGTCGAGCTCCTACAATGAGCAGTTCTTC.

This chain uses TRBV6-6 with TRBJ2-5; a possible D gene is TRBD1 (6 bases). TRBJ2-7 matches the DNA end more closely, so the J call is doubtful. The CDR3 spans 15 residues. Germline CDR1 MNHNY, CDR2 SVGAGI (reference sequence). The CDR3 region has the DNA TGTGCCAGCAGTGCCGTAGACAGGATGGTCGTCGAGCAGTACTTC. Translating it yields CASSAVDRMVVEQYF.

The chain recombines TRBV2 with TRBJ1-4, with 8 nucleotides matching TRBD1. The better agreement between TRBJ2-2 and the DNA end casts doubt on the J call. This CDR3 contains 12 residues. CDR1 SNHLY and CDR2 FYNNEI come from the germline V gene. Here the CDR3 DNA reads TGTGCCAGCACCCCGGACAGGGAGGAGCTGTTTTTT. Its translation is CASTPDREELFF.

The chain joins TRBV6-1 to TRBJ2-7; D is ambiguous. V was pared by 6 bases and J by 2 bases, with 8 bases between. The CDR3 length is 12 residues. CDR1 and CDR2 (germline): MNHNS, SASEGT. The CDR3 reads CASREYTYEQYF. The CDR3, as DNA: TGTGCCAGCAGGGAATACACCTACGAGCAGTACTTC.

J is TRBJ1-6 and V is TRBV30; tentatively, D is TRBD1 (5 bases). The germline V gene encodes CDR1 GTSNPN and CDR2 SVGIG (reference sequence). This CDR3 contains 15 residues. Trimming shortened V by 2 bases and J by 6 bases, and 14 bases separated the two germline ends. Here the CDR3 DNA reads TGTGCCTGGAGTAGGGCGGGGGGACCTAATTCACCCCTCCACTTT. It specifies CAWSRAGGPNSPLHF.

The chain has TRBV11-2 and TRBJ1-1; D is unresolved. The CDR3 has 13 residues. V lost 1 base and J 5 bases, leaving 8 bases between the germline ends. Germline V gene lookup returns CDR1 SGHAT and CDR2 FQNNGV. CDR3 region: CASSLVRGTEAFF. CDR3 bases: TGTGCCAGCAGCTTAGTACGAGGGACTGAAGCTTTCTTT.

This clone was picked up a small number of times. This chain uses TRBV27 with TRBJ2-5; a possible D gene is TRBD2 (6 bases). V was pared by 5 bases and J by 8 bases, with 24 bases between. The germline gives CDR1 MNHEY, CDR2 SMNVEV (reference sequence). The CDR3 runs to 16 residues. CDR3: CASSPIADGVQSTQYF. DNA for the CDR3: TGTGCCAGCAGTCCCATAGCGGACGGGGTTCAAAGTACCCAGTACTTC.

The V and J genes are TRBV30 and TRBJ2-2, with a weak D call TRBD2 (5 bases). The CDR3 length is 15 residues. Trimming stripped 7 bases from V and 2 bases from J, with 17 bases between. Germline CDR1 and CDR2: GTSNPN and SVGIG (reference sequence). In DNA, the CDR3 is TGTGCCTCGGGGTCTGGCTCCTTCAACACCGGGGAGCTGTTTTTT. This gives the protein CASGSGSFNTGELFF.

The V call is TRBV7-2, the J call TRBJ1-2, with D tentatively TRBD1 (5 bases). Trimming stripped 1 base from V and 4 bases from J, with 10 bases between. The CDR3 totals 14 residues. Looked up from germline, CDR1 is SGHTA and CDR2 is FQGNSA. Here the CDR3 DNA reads TGTGCCAGCAGCTTAGGGGCAGGGCTCTATGGCTACACCTTC. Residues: CASSLGAGLYGYTF.